This is a list of T cell receptor beta chains from one sample in a study of blood T cell repertoires in COVID-19. Only in-frame clones appear in the TCRdb table, and some are missing; sequencing was by immunoSEQ multiplex PCR. There are 310,000 or so clones in the sample; about nine tenths occur only once, and around 11% lies in the top ten. Sequencing was done on a sample of peripheral blood. These receptor sequences come from a woman aged 30 to 39 with COVID-19, enrolled during active disease. Both conserved end residues are part of each CDR3. A D gene is named only where the DNA matches it firmly. Not all rows give a size; the values are once, few, many and, for expanded clones, a class.

clone_size	v_call	j_call	d_call	cdr3_nt	cdr3_aa
-	TRBV5-1	TRBJ1-2	-	TGCGCCAGCAGCTTGGCAACAGGGCACTATGGCTACACCTTC	CASSLATGHYGYTF
-	TRBV7-6	TRBJ2-2	TRBD2	TGTGCCAGCAGCTTAACAGGGACTAGCGGGAGCCCCAACACCGGGGAGCTGTTTTTT	CASSLTGTSGSPNTGELFF
-	TRBV11-1	TRBJ2-7	-	TGTGCCAGCAGCTTAGCCGGGTTTGTGCAGTACTTC	CASSLAGFVQYF
-	TRBV27	TRBJ2-3	-	TGTGCCAGCCGACCATCGGGGGATACGCAGTATTTT	CASRPSGDTQYF
-	TRBV4-1	TRBJ2-1	TRBD2	TGCGCCAGCAGCCACCGTAGCGGGAGGGCAGAAAATGAGCAGTTCTTC	CASSHRSGRAENEQFF
-	TRBV6-5	TRBJ2-5	-	TGTGCCAGCAGTTCCGGGCAAGAGACCCAGTACTTC	CASSSGQETQYF
-	TRBV7-6	TRBJ2-1	-	TGTGCCAGCAGCTTAGCACCGACCGAACATCAGTGGGGGGTTTACAATGAGCAGTTCTTC	CASSLAPTEHQWGVYNEQFF
-	TRBV10-1	TRBJ1-1	-	TGCGCCAGCAGTGAGGCGGGAAGGGCTGAAGCTTTCTTT	CASSEAGRAEAFF
-	TRBV15	TRBJ1-4	-	TGTGCCACCAGCAGCAGATCCCGTAGGCTGGGCTGGGAAAAACTGTTTTTT	CATSSRSRRLGWEKLFF
-	TRBV19	TRBJ1-4	-	TGTGCCAGTAGTAAACCGCCGGGGTCGCATGAAAAACTGTTTTTT	CASSKPPGSHEKLFF
-	TRBV15	TRBJ1-4	TRBD1	TGTGCCACCAGCAGATCCCCGCCCGGGACAGAGAATGAAAAACTGTTTTTT	CATSRSPPGTENEKLFF
-	TRBV4-3	TRBJ1-1	TRBD1	TGCGCCAGCAGCCTGGGACAGGGCACTGAAGCTTTCTTT	CASSLGQGTEAFF
-	TRBV9	TRBJ1-2	-	TGTGCCAGCAGCGTCGGGGATCACTATGGCTACACCTTC	CASSVGDHYGYTF
-	TRBV10-3	TRBJ1-4	-	TGTGCCATCAGTGAGTTACAGGGTTCTAATGAAAAACTGTTTTTT	CAISELQGSNEKLFF
-	TRBV4-3	TRBJ1-2	-	TGCGCCAGCAGCCAAGATTTGGCAGGCCATGGCTACACCTTC	CASSQDLAGHGYTF
-	TRBV21-1	TRBJ1-6	-	TGTGCCAGCAGGGGACAGACTTCACCCCTCCACTTT	CASRGQTSPLHF
-	TRBV5-1	TRBJ1-4	TRBD1	TGCGCCAGCAGCCCAGGGGGCGTCGGTGAAAAACTGTTTTTT	CASSPGGVGEKLFF
-	TRBV4-1	TRBJ2-7	TRBD1	TGCGCCAGCAGCCATCCGGGACAGGGGTTTTACGAGCAGTACTTC	CASSHPGQGFYEQYF
-	TRBV2	TRBJ1-4	-	TGTGCCAGCAGTCTCCTGACAGAGATTAATGAAAAACTGTTTTTT	CASSLLTEINEKLFF
few	TRBV7-3	TRBJ2-7	-	TGTGCCAGCAGCTTACAAGGCGGGACGGCCTACGAGCAGTACTTC	CASSLQGGTAYEQYF
-	TRBV9	TRBJ2-7	-	TGTGCCAGCAGGGGTGATCAGGATAGCGCCTCCTACGAGCAGTACTTC	CASRGDQDSASYEQYF
-	TRBV5-1	TRBJ2-1	-	TGCGCCAGCAGCTTGGGGCAGGGTAAGCAGTTCTTC	CASSLGQGKQFF
-	TRBV28	TRBJ1-5	TRBD1	TGTGCCAGCAGTTTAGCTACAGGGGGCCTTTCAGGCAATCAGCCCCAGCATTTT	CASSLATGGLSGNQPQHF
-	TRBV4-3	TRBJ2-3	-	TGCGCCAGCAGCCTTTCGAAGGAAGGGGCCACAGATACGCAGTATTTT	CASSLSKEGATDTQYF
-	TRBV4-1	TRBJ2-7	TRBD1	TGCGCCAGCAGCCTCTCGACAGGGGCCCCCTACGAGCAGTACTTC	CASSLSTGAPYEQYF
-	TRBV27	TRBJ2-1	TRBD2	TGTGCCAGCAGTTCCCCCAGTCGCGGGAGGAGGGCCAATGAGCAGTTCTTC	CASSSPSRGRRANEQFF
-	TRBV29-1	TRBJ2-7	TRBD2	TGCAGCGTTGGACTAGCGGGAGGGCCCCTTAACTTC	CSVGLAGGPLNF
-	TRBV28	TRBJ1-2	-	TGTGCCAGCAGTTCGCCTACTAGGCATGGCTACACCTTC	CASSSPTRHGYTF
-	TRBV6-5	TRBJ2-1	-	TGTGCCAGCAGTTACTCGCTACGGTCCGACAATGAGCAGTTCTTC	CASSYSLRSDNEQFF
-	TRBV28	TRBJ1-3	TRBD1	TGTGCCAGCAGGGCGGACAGGAGCTCTGGAAACACCATATATTTT	CASRADRSSGNTIYF
few	TRBV19	TRBJ2-2	TRBD2	TGTGCCACCAGGGTCCCGGGACTAGCGGGAACCGGGGAGCTGTTTTTT	CATRVPGLAGTGELFF
-	TRBV11-2	TRBJ2-7	-	TGTGCCAGCAGCTTAGAGAACTACTACGAGCAGTACTTC	CASSLENYYEQYF
-	TRBV7-2	TRBJ1-1	-	TGTGCCAGCAGCCCGGGGATGGGGGCGACTGAAGCTTTCTTT	CASSPGMGATEAFF
-	TRBV7-6	TRBJ2-1	-	TGTGCCAGCACCCTACTCGGGGAGGATGAGCAGTTCTTC	CASTLLGEDEQFF
-	TRBV15	TRBJ1-5	-	TGTGCCACCAGCAGACGGGTACAGGATAATCAGCCCCAGCATTTT	CATSRRVQDNQPQHF
-	TRBV2	TRBJ2-5	TRBD1	TGTGCCAGCAGTGAACCCACAGGGGGCCTGAAGACCCAGTACTTC	CASSEPTGGLKTQYF
-	TRBV23-1	TRBJ2-2	-	TGCGCCAGCAGTCAATCGGTCAGGGCAGGCGGGGAGCTGTTTTTT	CASSQSVRAGGELFF
-	TRBV9	TRBJ1-5	TRBD1	TGTGCCAGCAGCGTTCGACAGGGGTTTCAGCCCCAGCATTTT	CASSVRQGFQPQHF
-	TRBV3-1/TRBV3-2	TRBJ2-5	-	TGTGCCAGCAGCCAAGAGTCCAGGGAAGAGACCCAGTACTTC	CASSQESREETQYF
-	TRBV5-6	TRBJ2-7	-	TGTGCCAGCAGCCCCTGGACAGCGACCTCCTACGAGCAGTACTTC	CASSPWTATSYEQYF